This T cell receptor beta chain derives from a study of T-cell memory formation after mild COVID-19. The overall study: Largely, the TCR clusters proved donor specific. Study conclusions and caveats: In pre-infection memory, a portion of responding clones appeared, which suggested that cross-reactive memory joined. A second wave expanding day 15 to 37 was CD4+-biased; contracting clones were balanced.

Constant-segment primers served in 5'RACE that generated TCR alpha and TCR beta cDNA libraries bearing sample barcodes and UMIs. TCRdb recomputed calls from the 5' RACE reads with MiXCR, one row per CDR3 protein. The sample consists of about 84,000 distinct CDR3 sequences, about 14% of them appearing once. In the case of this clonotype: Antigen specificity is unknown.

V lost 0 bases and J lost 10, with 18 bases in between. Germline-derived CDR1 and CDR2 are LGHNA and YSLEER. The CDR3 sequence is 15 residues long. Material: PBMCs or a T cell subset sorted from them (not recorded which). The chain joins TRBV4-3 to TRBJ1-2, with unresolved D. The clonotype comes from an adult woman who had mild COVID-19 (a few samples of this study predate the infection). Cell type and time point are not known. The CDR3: CASSQDREGGGDYTF. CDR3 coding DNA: TGCGCCAGCAGCCAAGATCGGGAGGGTGGAGGTGACTACACCTTC.